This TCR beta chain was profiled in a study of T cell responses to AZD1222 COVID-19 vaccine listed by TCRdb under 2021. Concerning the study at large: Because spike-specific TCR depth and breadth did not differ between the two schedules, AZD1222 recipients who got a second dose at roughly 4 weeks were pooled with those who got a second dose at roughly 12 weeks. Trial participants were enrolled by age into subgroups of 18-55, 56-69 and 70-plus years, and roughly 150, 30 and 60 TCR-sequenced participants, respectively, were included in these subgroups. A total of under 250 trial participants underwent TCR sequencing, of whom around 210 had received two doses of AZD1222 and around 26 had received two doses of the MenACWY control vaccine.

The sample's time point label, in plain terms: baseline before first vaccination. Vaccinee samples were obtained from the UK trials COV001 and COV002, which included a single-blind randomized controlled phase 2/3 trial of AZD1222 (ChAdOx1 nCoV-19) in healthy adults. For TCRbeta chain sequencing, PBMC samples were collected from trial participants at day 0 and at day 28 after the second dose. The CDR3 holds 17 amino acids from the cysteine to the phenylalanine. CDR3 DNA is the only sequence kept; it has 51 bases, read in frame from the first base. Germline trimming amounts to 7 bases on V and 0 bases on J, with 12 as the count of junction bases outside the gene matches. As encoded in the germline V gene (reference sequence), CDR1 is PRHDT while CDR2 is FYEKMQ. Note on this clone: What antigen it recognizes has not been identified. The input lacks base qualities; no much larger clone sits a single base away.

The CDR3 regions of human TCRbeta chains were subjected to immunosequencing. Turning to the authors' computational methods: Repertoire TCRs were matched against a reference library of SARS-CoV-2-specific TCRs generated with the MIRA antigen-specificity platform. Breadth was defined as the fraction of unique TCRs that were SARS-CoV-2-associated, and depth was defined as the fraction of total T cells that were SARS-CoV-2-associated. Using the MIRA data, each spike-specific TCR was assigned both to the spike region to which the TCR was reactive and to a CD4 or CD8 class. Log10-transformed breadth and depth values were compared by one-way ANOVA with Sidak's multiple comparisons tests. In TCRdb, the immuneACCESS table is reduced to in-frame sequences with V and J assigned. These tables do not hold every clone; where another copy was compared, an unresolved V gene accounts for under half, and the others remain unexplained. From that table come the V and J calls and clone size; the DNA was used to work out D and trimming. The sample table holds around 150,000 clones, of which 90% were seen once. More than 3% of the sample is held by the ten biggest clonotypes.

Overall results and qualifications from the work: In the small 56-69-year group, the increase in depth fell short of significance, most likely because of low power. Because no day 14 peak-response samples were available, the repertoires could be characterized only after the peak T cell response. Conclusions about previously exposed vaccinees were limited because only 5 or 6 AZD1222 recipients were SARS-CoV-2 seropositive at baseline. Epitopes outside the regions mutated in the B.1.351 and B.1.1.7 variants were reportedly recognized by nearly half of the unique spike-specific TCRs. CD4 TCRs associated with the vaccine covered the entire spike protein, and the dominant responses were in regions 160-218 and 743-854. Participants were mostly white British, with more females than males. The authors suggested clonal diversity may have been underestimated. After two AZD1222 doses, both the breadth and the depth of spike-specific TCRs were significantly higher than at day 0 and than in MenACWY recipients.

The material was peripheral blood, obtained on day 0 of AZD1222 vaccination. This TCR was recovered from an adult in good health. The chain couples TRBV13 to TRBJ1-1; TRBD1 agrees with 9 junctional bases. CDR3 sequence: CASTSGGGQGLNTEAFF. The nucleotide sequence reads TGTGCCAGCACCTCCGGTGGGGGACAGGGACTGAACACTGAAGCTTTCTTT.